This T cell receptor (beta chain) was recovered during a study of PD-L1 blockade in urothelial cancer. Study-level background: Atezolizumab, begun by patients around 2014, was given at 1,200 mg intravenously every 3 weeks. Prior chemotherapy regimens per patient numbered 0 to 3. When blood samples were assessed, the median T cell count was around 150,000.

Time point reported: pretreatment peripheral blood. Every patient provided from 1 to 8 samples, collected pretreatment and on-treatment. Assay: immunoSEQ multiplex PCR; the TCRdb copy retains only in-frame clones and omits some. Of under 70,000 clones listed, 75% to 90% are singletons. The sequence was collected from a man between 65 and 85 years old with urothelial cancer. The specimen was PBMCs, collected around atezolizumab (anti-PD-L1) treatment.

CDR3 nucleotide sequence: TGTGCCAGCGGAGCGGGAGGGCTTTCTGGCGCAGATACGCAGTATTTT. Translating gives CASGAGGLSGADTQYF. This chain links TRBV7-2 with TRBJ2-3, with TRBD2 identical over 10 bases. The ends lost 8 bases at V and 4 bases at J; junction bases unmatched: 12. CDR3 length equals 16 residues. Per germline, CDR1 SGHTA and CDR2 FQGNSA.